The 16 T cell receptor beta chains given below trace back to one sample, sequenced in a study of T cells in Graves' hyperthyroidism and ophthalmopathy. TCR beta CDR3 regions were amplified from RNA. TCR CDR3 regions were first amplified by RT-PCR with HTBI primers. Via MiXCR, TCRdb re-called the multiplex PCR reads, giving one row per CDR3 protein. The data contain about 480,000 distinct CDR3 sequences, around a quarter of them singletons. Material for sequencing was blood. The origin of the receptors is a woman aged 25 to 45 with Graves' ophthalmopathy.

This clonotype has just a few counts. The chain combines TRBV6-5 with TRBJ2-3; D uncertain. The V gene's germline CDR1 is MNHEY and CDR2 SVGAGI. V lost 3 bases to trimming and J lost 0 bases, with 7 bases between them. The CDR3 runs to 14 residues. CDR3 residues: CASSYFKSTDTQYF. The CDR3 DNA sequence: TGTGCCAGCAGTTATTTCAAGAGCACAGATACGCAGTATTTT.

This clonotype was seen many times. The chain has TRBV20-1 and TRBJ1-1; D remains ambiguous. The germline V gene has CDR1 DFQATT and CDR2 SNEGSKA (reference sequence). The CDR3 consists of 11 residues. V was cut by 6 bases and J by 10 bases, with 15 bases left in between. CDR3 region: CSASDISGAFF. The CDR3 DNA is TGCAGTGCCAGCGACATATCGGGAGCTTTCTTT.

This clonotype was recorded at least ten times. This CDR3 is CASSPGQHLNQPQHF. Here the CDR3 DNA reads TGCGCCAGCAGCCCGGGACAGCACCTCAATCAGCCCCAGCATTTT. This chain uses TRBV5-1 with TRBJ1-5; 7 bases align to TRBD1. Germline V lookup: CDR1 SGHRS, CDR2 YFSETQ. V lost 4 bases to trimming and J lost 3 bases; unmatched junction nucleotides: 7. This CDR3 has 15 amino acids. Filled out from reference TRBV5-1 and TRBJ1-5, the complete variable domain reads KAGVTQTPRYLIKTRGQQVTLSCSPISGHRSVSWYQQTPGQGLQFLFEYFSETQRNKGNFPGRFSGRQFSNSRSEMNVSTLELGDSALYLCASSPGQHLNQPQHFGDGTRLSIL.

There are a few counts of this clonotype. This CDR3 reads CASSFEGPSSWNYGYTF. Written as DNA, the CDR3 is TGTGCCAGCAGTTTTGAGGGGCCTTCCAGCTGGAACTATGGCTACACCTTC. The rearrangement uses TRBV12-3 or TRBV12-4 and TRBJ1-2; D is possibly TRBD1 (5 bases). There are 17 residues in the CDR3. The V gene lost 3 bases and the J gene lost 2 bases, with 19 bases spanning the gap.

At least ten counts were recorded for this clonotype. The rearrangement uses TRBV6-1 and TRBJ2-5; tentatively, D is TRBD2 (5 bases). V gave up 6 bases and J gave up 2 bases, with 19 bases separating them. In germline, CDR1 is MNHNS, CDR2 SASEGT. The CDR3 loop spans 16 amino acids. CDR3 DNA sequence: TGTGCCAGCAGGCAGACTCATGGTGGCGGGCAAGAGACCCAGTACTTC. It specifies CASRQTHGGGQETQYF.

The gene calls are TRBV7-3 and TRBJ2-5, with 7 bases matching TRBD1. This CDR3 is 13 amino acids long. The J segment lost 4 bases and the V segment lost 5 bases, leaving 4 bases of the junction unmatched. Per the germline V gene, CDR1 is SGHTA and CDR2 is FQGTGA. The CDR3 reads CASSRGQLETQYF. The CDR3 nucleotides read TGTGCCAGCAGCCGGGGACAGTTAGAGACCCAGTACTTC. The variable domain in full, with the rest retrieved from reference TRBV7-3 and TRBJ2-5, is GAGVSQTPSNKVTEKGKYVELRCDPISGHTALYWYRQSLGQGPEFLIYFQGTGAADDSGLPNDRFFAVRPEGSVSTLKIQRTERGDSAVYLCASSRGQLETQYFGPGTRLLVL.

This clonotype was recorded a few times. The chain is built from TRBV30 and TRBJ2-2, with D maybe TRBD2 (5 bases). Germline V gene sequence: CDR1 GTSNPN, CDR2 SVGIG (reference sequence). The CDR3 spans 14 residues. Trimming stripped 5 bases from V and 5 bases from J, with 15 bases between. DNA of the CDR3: TGTGCCTGGTCAGCCGGGGTACGAACCGGGGAGCTGTTTTTT. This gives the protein CAWSAGVRTGELFF.

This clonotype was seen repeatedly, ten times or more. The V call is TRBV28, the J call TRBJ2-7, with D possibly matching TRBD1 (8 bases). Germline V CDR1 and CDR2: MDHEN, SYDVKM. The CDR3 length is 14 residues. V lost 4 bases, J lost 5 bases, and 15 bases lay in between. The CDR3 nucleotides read TGTGCCAGCAGTTACAGGGGGGGTAGTGACGAGCAGTACTTC. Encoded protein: CASSYRGGSDEQYF. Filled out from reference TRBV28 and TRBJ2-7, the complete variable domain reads DVKVTQSSRYLVKRTGEKVFLECVQDMDHENMFWYRQDPGLGLRLIYFSYDVKMKEKGDIPEGYSVSREKKERFSLILESASTNQTSMYLCASSYRGGSDEQYFGPGTRLTVT.

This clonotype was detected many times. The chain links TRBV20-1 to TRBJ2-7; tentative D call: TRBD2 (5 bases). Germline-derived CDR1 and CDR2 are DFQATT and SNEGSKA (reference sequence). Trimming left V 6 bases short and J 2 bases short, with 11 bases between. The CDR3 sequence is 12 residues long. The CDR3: CSAPGNTYEQYF. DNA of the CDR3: TGCAGTGCACCGGGAAATACCTACGAGCAGTACTTC.

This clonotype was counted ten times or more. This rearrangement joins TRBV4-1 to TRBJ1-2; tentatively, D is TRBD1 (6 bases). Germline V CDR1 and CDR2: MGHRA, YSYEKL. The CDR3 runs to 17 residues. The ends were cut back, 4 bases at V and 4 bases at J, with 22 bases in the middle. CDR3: CASSPETGEWRGYGYTF. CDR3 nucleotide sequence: TGCGCCAGCAGCCCCGAGACAGGCGAGTGGAGGGGCTATGGCTACACCTTC.

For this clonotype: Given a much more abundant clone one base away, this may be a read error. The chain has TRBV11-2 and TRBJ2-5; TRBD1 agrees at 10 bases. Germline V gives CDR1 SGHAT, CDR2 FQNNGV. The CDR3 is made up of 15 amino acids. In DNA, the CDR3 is TGTGTCGGCAGCGCGGGACAGGGGAATATCGAGACCCAGTACTTC. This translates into CVGSAGQGNIETQYF.

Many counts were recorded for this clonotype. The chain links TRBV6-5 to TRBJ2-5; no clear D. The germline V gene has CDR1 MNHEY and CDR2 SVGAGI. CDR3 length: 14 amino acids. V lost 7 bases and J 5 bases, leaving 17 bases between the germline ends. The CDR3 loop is CASTTGRLFETQYF. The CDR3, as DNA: TGTGCCAGCACCACTGGGCGGCTCTTCGAGACCCAGTACTTC.

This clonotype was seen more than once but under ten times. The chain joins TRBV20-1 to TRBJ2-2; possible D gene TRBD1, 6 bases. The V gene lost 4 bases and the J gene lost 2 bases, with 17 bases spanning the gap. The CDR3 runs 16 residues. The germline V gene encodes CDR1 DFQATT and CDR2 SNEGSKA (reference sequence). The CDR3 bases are TGCAGTGCTACTTCTCGGGTCAGGGGCAACACCGGGGAGCTGTTTTTT. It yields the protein CSATSRVRGNTGELFF.

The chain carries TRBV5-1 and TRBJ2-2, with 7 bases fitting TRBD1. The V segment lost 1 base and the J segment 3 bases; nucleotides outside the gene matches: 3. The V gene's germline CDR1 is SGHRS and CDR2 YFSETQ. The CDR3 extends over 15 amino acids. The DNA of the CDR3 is TGCGCCAGCAGCTTGACAGGGGTGGACACCGGGGAGCTGTTTTTT. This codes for CASSLTGVDTGELFF.

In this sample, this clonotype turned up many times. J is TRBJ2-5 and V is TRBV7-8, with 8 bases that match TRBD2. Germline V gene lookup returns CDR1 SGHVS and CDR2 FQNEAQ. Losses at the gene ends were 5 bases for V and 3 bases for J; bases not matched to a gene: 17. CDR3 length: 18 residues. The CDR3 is CASSPHQILAEIEETQYF. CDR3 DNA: TGTGCCAGCAGCCCCCACCAAATACTAGCGGAAATAGAAGAGACCCAGTACTTC.

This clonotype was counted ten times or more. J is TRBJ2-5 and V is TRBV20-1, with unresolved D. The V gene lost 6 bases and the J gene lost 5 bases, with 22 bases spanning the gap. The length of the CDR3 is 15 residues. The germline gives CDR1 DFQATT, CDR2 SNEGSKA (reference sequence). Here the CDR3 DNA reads TGCAGTGCCGCCGGAAGTTTATATGGATGGGAGACCCAGTACTTC. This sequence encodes CSAAGSLYGWETQYF.